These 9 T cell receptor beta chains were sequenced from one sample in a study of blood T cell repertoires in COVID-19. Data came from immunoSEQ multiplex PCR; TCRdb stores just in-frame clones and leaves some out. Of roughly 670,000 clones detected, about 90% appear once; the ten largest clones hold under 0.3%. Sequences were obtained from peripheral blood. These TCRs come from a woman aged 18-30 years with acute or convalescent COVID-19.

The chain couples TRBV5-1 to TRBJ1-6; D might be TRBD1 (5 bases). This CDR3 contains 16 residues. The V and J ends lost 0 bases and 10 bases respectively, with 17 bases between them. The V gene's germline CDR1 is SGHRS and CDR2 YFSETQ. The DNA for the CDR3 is TGCGCCAGCAGCTTGGTCCCGACAGTCGGTCACTCACCCCTCCACTTT. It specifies CASSLVPTVGHSPLHF.

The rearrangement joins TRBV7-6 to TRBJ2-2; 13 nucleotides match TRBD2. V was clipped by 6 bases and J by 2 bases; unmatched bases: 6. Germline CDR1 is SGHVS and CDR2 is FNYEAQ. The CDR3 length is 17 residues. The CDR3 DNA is TGTGCCAGCAGTATCGGACTAGCGGGGGCCAACACCGGGGAGCTGTTTTTT. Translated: CASSIGLAGANTGELFF.

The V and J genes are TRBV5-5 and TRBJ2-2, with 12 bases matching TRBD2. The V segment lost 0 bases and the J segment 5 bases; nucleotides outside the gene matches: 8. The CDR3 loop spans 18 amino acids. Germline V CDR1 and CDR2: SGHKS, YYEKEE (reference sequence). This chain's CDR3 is CASSLAGLAGLTTGELFF. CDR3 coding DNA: TGTGCCAGCAGCTTGGCTGGACTAGCGGGGTTGACGACCGGGGAGCTGTTTTTT.

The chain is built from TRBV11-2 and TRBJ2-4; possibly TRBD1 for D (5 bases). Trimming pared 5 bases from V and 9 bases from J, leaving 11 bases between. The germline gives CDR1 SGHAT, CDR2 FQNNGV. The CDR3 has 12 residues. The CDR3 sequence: CASSPQGPIQYF. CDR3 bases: TGTGCCAGCAGCCCGCAGGGCCCCATTCAGTACTTC.

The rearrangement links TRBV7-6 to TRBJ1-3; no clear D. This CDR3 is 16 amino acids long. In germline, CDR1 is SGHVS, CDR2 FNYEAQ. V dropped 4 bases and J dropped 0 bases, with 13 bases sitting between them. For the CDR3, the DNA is TGTGCCAGCAGCTCAACACAGTACTTCTCTGGAAACACCATATATTTT. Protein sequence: CASSSTQYFSGNTIYF.

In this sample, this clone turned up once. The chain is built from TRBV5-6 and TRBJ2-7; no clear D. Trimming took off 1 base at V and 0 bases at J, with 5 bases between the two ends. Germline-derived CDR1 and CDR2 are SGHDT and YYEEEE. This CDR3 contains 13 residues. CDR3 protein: CASSLSNSYEQYF. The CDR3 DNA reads TGTGCCAGCAGCTTGAGCAACTCCTACGAGCAGTACTTC.

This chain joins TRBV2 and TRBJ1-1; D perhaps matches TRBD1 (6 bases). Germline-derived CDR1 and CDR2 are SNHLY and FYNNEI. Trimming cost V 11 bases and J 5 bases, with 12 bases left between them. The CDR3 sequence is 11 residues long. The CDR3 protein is CACSGETEAFF. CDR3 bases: TGTGCCTGCTCAGGGGAAACTGAAGCTTTCTTT.

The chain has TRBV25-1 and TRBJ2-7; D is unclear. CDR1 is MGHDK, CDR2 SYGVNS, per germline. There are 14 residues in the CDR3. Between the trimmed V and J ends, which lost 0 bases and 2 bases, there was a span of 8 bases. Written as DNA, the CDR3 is TGTGCCAGCAGTGAATATGTCAGTACCTACGAGCAGTACTTC. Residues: CASSEYVSTYEQYF.

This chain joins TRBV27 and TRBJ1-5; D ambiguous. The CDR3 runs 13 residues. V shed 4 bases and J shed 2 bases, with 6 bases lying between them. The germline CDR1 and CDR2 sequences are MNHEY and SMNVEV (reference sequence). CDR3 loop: CASSSRGNQPQHF. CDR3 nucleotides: TGTGCCAGCAGTTCTCGGGGCAATCAGCCCCAGCATTTT.